The 27 T cell receptor beta chains below were found in one sample sequenced in a study of blood T cell repertoires in COVID-19. Generated by immunoSEQ multiplex PCR, the TCRdb table keeps only in-frame clones and is missing some. The sample has 200,000 to 300,000 clones, roughly 86% seen once. Sequenced: peripheral blood. The source is a woman aged 60-75 years with COVID-19, enrolled during active disease.

This rearrangement joins TRBV7-3 to TRBJ2-7; TRBD2 might be the D (5 bases). The length of the CDR3 is 15 residues. The germline V and J ends were trimmed by 8 bases and 4 bases, with 21 bases remaining between them. Germline V gives CDR1 SGHTA, CDR2 FQGTGA. This CDR3 reads CASSRGVGSSYEQYF. The CDR3 coding sequence is TGTGCCAGCTCCCGTGGAGTAGGGAGCTCTTACGAGCAGTACTTC.

This chain connects TRBV29-1 to TRBJ2-3; D call uncertain. V lost 7 bases and J lost 2, with 7 bases in between. CDR3 size: 11 residues. Germline V lookup: CDR1 SQVTM, CDR2 ANQGSEA. The CDR3 reads CSASPTDTQYF. For the CDR3, the DNA is TGCAGCGCCAGTCCCACAGATACGCAGTATTTT.

The chain carries TRBV7-2 and TRBJ2-5, with D unclear. The germline V gene has CDR1 SGHTA and CDR2 FQGNSA. Deletions cut 1 base from V and 4 bases from J, with 4 bases between. The CDR3 spans 12 residues. The CDR3, as DNA: TGTGCCAGCAGCTTAGGGAGAGAGACCCAGTACTTC. Protein product: CASSLGRETQYF.

The chain couples TRBV9 to TRBJ2-6; maybe TRBD1 (5 bases). The CDR3 is made up of 22 amino acids. V lost 3 bases, J lost 2 bases, and 30 bases lay in between. Germline CDR1 is SGDLS and CDR2 is YYNGEE. This chain's CDR3 is CASSGGPTAVSEQFAGANVLTF. The CDR3, as DNA: TGTGCCAGCAGCGGGGGCCCGACAGCAGTATCCGAACAGTTTGCTGGGGCCAACGTCCTGACTTTC. Filled out from reference TRBV9 and TRBJ2-6, the complete variable domain reads DSGVTQTPKHLITATGQRVTLRCSPRSGDLSVYWYQQSLDQGLQFLIQYYNGEERAKGNILERFSAQQFPDLHSELNLSSLELGDSALYFCASSGGPTAVSEQFAGANVLTFGAGSRLTVL.

The J gene is TRBJ2-3, the V gene TRBV7-3, with no clear D. Trimming removed 5 bases at V and 10 bases at J, with 22 bases between. Germline assignment: CDR1 SGHTA and CDR2 FQGTGA. There are 15 residues in the CDR3. CDR3 loop: CASSPPRPQPEAQYF. CDR3 sequence (DNA): TGTGCCAGCAGCCCTCCTAGGCCTCAGCCTGAGGCGCAGTATTTT.

The chain couples TRBV6-5 to TRBJ2-1; weak D call: TRBD2 (6 bases). Germline V gene lookup returns CDR1 MNHEY and CDR2 SVGAGI. V was trimmed by 7 bases and J by 6 bases, leaving 16 bases between them. The CDR3 is 14 residues long. CDR3 in amino acids: CASTPRSGVNEQFF. Here the CDR3 DNA reads TGTGCCAGCACTCCGAGATCGGGGGTCAATGAGCAGTTCTTC.

This clone showed up just once. The genes are TRBV18 and TRBJ2-5; 11 positions match TRBD2. The V segment lost 4 bases and the J segment 0 bases; nucleotides outside the gene matches: 4. CDR1 is KGHSH, CDR2 LQKENI, per germline. There are 16 residues in the CDR3. The CDR3 here is CASSQGTSGHQETQYF. In nucleotides, the CDR3 is TGTGCCAGCTCACAAGGGACTAGCGGACACCAAGAGACCCAGTACTTC.

The chain combines TRBV9 with TRBJ1-1, with a weak D call TRBD1 (5 bases). This CDR3 contains 15 residues. The V end was cut by 4 bases, the J end by 1 base, with 14 bases between. In germline, CDR1 is SGDLS, CDR2 YYNGEE. DNA for the CDR3: TGTGCCAGCAGCTCAGCTGGACAATCGAACACTGAAGCTTTCTTT. Amino acids: CASSSAGQSNTEAFF.

This clone was counted between two and nine times. The genes are TRBV6-2 or TRBV6-3 and TRBJ1-2, with 7 bases lining up with TRBD1. The V gene end was trimmed by 4 bases and the J gene end by 0 bases; junction bases not matched to a gene: 2. The CDR3 contains 14 residues. Germline V lookup: CDR1 MNHEY, CDR2 SVGEGT. The CDR3 is CASSLGQPNYGYTF. CDR3 nucleotide sequence: TGTGCCAGCAGTTTGGGACAGCCTAACTATGGCTACACCTTC.

The chain carries TRBV7-8 and TRBJ2-5; TRBD1 agrees at 7 bases. The CDR3 contains 16 residues. V dropped 0 bases and J dropped 4; count of bases not matched to a gene: 8. CDR1 and CDR2 (germline): SGHVS, FQNEAQ. The DNA of the CDR3 is TGTGCCAGCAGCTTAGCTCGCAGGGGGTCCGTAGAGACCCAGTACTTC. It encodes CASSLARRGSVETQYF.

This sequence joins TRBV4-1 and TRBJ1-1; the D is unclear. Germline-derived CDR1 and CDR2 are MGHRA and YSYEKL. V gave up 0 bases and J gave up 1 base, with 6 bases separating them. This CDR3 is 14 amino acids long. CDR3 nucleotide sequence: TGCGCCAGCAGCCAAGACTGGGCGAACACTGAAGCTTTCTTT. Its protein is CASSQDWANTEAFF.

This sequence joins TRBV19 and TRBJ2-1; TRBD1 is a possible D gene (6 bases). Germline V lookup: CDR1 LNHDA, CDR2 SQIVND (reference sequence). The CDR3 is 14 residues long. V gave up 5 bases and J gave up 6 bases, with 14 bases separating them. CDR3 coding DNA: TGTGCCAGTAGTTCCAGGGGTTTTGGCAATGAGCAGTTCTTC. It encodes CASSSRGFGNEQFF.

V is TRBV18 and J is TRBJ2-5; unclear D gene. CDR3 size: 12 residues. Trimming took 0 bases from V and 5 from J, leaving 4 bases between them. Germline values: CDR1 KGHSH, CDR2 LQKENI. CDR3 nucleotide sequence: TGTGCCAGCTCACCACCGGGCGAGACCCAGTACTTC. Translating gives CASSPPGETQYF.

The chain carries TRBV9 and TRBJ2-1; 11 nucleotides match TRBD2. The J segment lost 4 bases and the V segment lost 3 bases, leaving 12 bases of the junction unmatched. The CDR3 has 18 residues. CDR1 SGDLS and CDR2 YYNGEE come from the germline V gene. The CDR3 sequence is CASSEQLAGATIYNEQFF. The DNA of the CDR3 is TGTGCCAGCAGCGAACAACTAGCGGGGGCGACAATTTACAATGAGCAGTTCTTC.

This sequence joins TRBV5-6 and TRBJ2-7, with D possibly being TRBD1 (6 bases). CDR3 length: 16 residues. V dropped 3 bases and J dropped 3 bases, with 19 bases sitting between them. The germline gives CDR1 SGHDT, CDR2 YYEEEE. CDR3 nucleotide sequence: TGTGCCAGCAGCTCTGGACAGATAAGCGCTTACTACGAGCAGTACTTC. Its protein product is CASSSGQISAYYEQYF.

The chain carries TRBV28 and TRBJ1-3, with D maybe TRBD1 (6 bases). This CDR3 has 15 residues. With 6 bases removed from V and 2 bases from J, the gap between germline ends came to 14 bases. Germline loops: CDR1 MDHEN, CDR2 SYDVKM. The DNA of the CDR3 is TGTGCCAGCAGACTACCCACAGGGACTGGAAACACCATATATTTT. Its protein product is CASRLPTGTGNTIYF.

The chain carries TRBV6-2 or TRBV6-3 and TRBJ2-7; D not resolved. The V gene lost 4 bases and the J gene lost 2 bases, with 3 bases spanning the gap. The CDR3 is 11 residues long. The germline V gene encodes CDR1 MNHEY and CDR2 SVGEGT. The CDR3 sequence: CASSLTYEQYF. Written as DNA, the CDR3 is TGTGCCAGCAGTTTAACCTACGAGCAGTACTTC.

The chain uses TRBV7-8 and TRBJ1-4; 8 positions match TRBD1. V was pared by 7 bases and J by 3 bases, with 7 bases of the junction left unmatched. The germline V gene encodes CDR1 SGHVS and CDR2 FQNEAQ. The CDR3 is 15 amino acids. This chain's CDR3 is CASMDQGAANEKLFF. The CDR3 nucleotides read TGTGCCAGCATGGACCAGGGGGCAGCTAATGAAAAACTGTTTTTT. Together with reference TRBV7-8 and TRBJ1-4, the CDR3 gives the full variable domain: GAGVSQSPRYKVAKRGQDVALRCDPISGHVSLFWYQQALGQGPEFLTYFQNEAQLDKSGLPSDRFFAERPEGSVSTLKIQRTQQEDSAVYLCASMDQGAANEKLFFGSGTQLSVL.

J is TRBJ2-1 and V is TRBV4-2; TRBD1 might be the D (5 bases). V dropped 0 bases and J dropped 9 bases, with 12 bases sitting between them. The CDR3 covers 14 residues. Germline V gene lookup returns CDR1 LGHNA and CDR2 YNFKEQ. CDR3 nucleotide sequence: TGTGCCAGCAGCCAAGATCGAGCTAGGGGTGAGCAGTTCTTC. The encoded protein is CASSQDRARGEQFF.

As regards this clone: The same CDR3 also results from other DNA sequences found in this sample. The chain joins TRBV27 to TRBJ2-7; 8 bases fit TRBD1. The trim removed 5 bases at V and 1 base at J, leaving 4 bases unmatched. The CDR3 is made up of 14 amino acids. CDR1 and CDR2 from the germline V gene are MNHEY and SMNVEV (reference sequence). The CDR3 DNA sequence: TGTGCCAGCAGTCCGGACAGGGTATCCTACGAGCAGTACTTC. Translation: CASSPDRVSYEQYF.

This chain uses TRBV28 with TRBJ2-2; the match to TRBD1 covers 7 bases. Trimming took 11 bases from V and 2 from J; bases not matched to a gene: 11. This CDR3 contains 15 residues. CDR1 MDHEN and CDR2 SYDVKM come from the germline V gene. The CDR3 coding sequence is TGTGCCCTAGGGGCCCGGACAGGTAACACCGGGGAGCTGTTTTTT. Amino acid sequence: CALGARTGNTGELFF. Based on the CDR3 plus reference TRBV28 and TRBJ2-2, the full variable domain is DVKVTQSSRYLVKRTGEKVFLECVQDMDHENMFWYRQDPGLGLRLIYFSYDVKMKEKGDIPEGYSVSREKKERFSLILESASTNQTSMYLCALGARTGNTGELFFGEGSRLTVL.

Only one count was recorded for this clone. The rearrangement links TRBV7-9 to TRBJ2-3, with 13 bases that match TRBD2. The CDR3 totals 17 residues. The junction had 10 bases not matched to a gene; V was cut back by 5 bases and J by 5 bases. Germline CDR1 and CDR2: SEHNR and FQNEAQ (reference sequence). The DNA of the CDR3 is TGTGCCAGCAGCCCAATCGGACTAGCGGGAGCGGGAGATACGCAGTATTTT. This gives the protein CASSPIGLAGAGDTQYF.

The chain combines TRBV28 with TRBJ1-5; 9 nucleotides match TRBD1. V lost 7 bases and J lost 3; bases outside the gene matches: 7. CDR1 is MDHEN, CDR2 SYDVKM, per germline. There are 15 residues in the CDR3. The CDR3, as DNA: TGTGCCAGCAAAACAGGGGGCCCCTCCAATCAGCCCCAGCATTTT. It encodes CASKTGGPSNQPQHF.

V is TRBV5-1 and J is TRBJ1-2; a weak D match, TRBD1 (5 bases). Germline CDR1 and CDR2: SGHRS and YFSETQ. Trimming removed 4 bases at V and 5 bases at J, with 15 bases between. The CDR3 has 14 amino acids. CDR3 region: CASSLDKRQYGYTF. The CDR3 DNA follows: TGCGCCAGCAGCCTGGATAAACGACAGTATGGCTACACCTTC.

J is TRBJ1-3 and V is TRBV7-3; 7 nucleotides match TRBD1. CDR3 length equals 15 residues. V lost 5 bases and J lost 1; bases outside the gene matches: 5. Germline lookup yields CDR1 SGHTA and CDR2 FQGTGA. CDR3 in DNA: TGTGCCAGCAGCCGGGAGGGACAGTCTGGAAACACCATATATTTT. Protein sequence: CASSREGQSGNTIYF.

The CDR3 DNA reads as TGTGCCAGCAAGATTTTGGGGGGGACTGAAGCTTTCTTT. Translating gives CASKILGGTEAFF. The chain has TRBV19 and TRBJ1-1, with D perhaps matching TRBD1 (5 bases). V was cut by 9 bases and J by 5 bases, with 16 bases left in between. This CDR3 spans 13 amino acids. From germline, CDR1 is LNHDA and CDR2 SQIVND (reference sequence).

The chain carries TRBV9 and TRBJ1-1, with a possible D match to TRBD1 (6 bases). Trimming shortened V by 0 bases and J by 6 bases, and 9 bases separated the two germline ends. Per germline, CDR1 SGDLS and CDR2 YYNGEE. The CDR3 spans 13 residues. For the CDR3, the DNA is TGTGCCAGCAGCGTAGGGACAGCCTCTGAAGCTTTCTTT. Amino acid sequence: CASSVGTASEAFF.